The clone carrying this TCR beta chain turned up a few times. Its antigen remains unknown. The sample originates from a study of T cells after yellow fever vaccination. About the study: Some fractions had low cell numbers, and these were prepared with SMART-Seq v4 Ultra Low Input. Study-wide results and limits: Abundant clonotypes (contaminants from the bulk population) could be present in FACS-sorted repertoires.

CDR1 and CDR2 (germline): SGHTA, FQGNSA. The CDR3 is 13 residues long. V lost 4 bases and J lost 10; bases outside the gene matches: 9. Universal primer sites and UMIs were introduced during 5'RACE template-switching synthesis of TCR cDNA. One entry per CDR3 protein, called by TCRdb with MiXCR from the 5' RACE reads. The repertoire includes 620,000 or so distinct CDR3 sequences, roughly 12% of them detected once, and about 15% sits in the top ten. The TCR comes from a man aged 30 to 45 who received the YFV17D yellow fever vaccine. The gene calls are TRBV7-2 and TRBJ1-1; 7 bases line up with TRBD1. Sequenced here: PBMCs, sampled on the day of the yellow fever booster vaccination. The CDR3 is CASSSITGTAAFF. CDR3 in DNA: TGTGCCAGCAGCTCGATAACCGGGACAGCAGCTTTCTTT.